Each of the 23 T cell receptor beta chains below was sequenced from the same sample in a study of T cells in Graves' hyperthyroidism and ophthalmopathy. Researchers amplified the TCR beta CDR3 regions from RNA transcripts. Researchers ran a first-round RT-PCR on the TCR CDR3 using the HTBI primer set. TCRdb reanalysed the multiplex PCR reads using MiXCR and keeps one entry per CDR3 protein. The repertoire has hundreds of thousands of distinct CDR3 sequences, 15% to 20% of them found once; the top ten carry about 45%. Material for sequencing was blood. The receptors come from a man aged 40-55 years with Graves' ophthalmopathy.

This clonotype occurred many times. The rearrangement joins TRBV11-2 to TRBJ2-2; 13 bases fit TRBD2. The CDR3 has 15 amino acids. V trimming: 6 bases; J trimming: 5 bases; junction bases outside the gene matches: 3. Germline loops: CDR1 SGHAT, CDR2 FQNNGV. The CDR3 nucleotides are TGTGCCAGCAGACTAGCGGGGGGGCGGACCGGGGAGCTGTTTTTT. Translating it yields CASRLAGGRTGELFF.

About this clonotype: It may be a read error: a sequence one base away is much more abundant. The J gene is TRBJ2-7, the V gene TRBV6-1, with 7 bases fitting TRBD2. The CDR3 sequence is 15 residues long. Germline CDR1 and CDR2: MNHNS and SASEGT. J gave up 3 bases and V 6 bases, and 11 bases lay outside the gene matches. Here the CDR3 DNA reads TGTGCCAGCAGCTCAGAGGGACTATCGGACTACGAGCAGTACTTC. Translating it yields CASSSEGLSDYEQYF.

The chain combines TRBV20-1 with TRBJ2-7, with 7 bases fitting TRBD1. CDR3 length: 14 residues. The ends lost 6 bases at V and 1 base at J; junction bases unmatched: 9. Germline CDR1 and CDR2: DFQATT and SNEGSKA (reference sequence). CDR3 sequence: CSARLGQPSYEQYF. CDR3 DNA: TGCAGTGCCAGACTGGGACAGCCTTCCTACGAGCAGTACTTC.

This clonotype was recorded a few times. V usage is TRBV14 and J usage is TRBJ2-3; no firm D call. The CDR3 length is 13 residues. The germline CDR1 and CDR2 sequences are SGHDN and FVKESK. The germline V and J ends were trimmed by 0 bases and 7 bases, with 8 bases remaining between them. In DNA form, the CDR3 reads TGTGCCAGCAGCCAAGAGACGCGCCATACGCAGTATTTT. Translation: CASSQETRHTQYF.

In its sample, this clonotype was seen many times. In DNA form, the CDR3 reads TGTGCCAGCAGTGACAGATACTCCAATCAGCCCCAGCATTTT. Its protein is CASSDRYSNQPQHF. The V gene is TRBV2, the J gene TRBJ1-5; no reliable D call. This CDR3 contains 14 residues. Germline-derived CDR1 and CDR2 are SNHLY and FYNNEI. V was trimmed by 3 bases and J by 3 bases, leaving 9 bases between them.

J is TRBJ2-7 and V is TRBV4-1, with a tentative D call TRBD1 (5 bases). This CDR3 region has 16 residues. In germline, CDR1 is MGHRA, CDR2 YSYEKL. Deletions cut 5 bases from V and 0 bases from J, with 17 bases between. The CDR3 here is CASSEQENPYSYEQYF. The CDR3 bases are TGCGCCAGCAGCGAACAGGAAAATCCTTACTCCTACGAGCAGTACTTC.

The rearrangement links TRBV6-2 or TRBV6-3 to TRBJ2-7; 8 bases are shared with TRBD1. Germline loops: CDR1 MNHEY, CDR2 SVGEGT. The J segment lost 7 bases and the V segment lost 11 bases, leaving 13 bases of the junction unmatched. This CDR3 region has 13 residues. CDR3 loop: CAYLKAGGVEQYF. The CDR3 DNA is TGTGCCTACCTTAAGGCAGGGGGCGTAGAGCAGTACTTC.

On this clonotype: A clone one base away is much larger, so this may be a read error. The chain has TRBV28 and TRBJ1-2; D unresolved. Trimming stripped 2 bases from V and 3 bases from J, with 4 bases between. This CDR3 has 12 amino acids. Per germline, CDR1 MDHEN and CDR2 SYDVKM. CDR3 sequence: CASSLKDYGYTF. CDR3 nucleotide sequence: TGTGCCAGCAGTTTAAAAGACTATGGCTACACCTTC.

This chain uses TRBV5-4 with TRBJ1-1, with 8 nucleotides matching TRBD1. With 0 bases clipped from V and 0 bases from J, the junction kept 4 bases outside the gene matches. Germline CDR1 reads SGHNT; CDR2 reads YYREEE (reference sequence). The CDR3 is 16 amino acids. CDR3 loop: CASSLGTGTMNTEAFF. As DNA, the CDR3 is TGTGCCAGCAGCTTGGGGACAGGGACGATGAACACTGAAGCTTTCTTT.

This clonotype was picked up many times. The chain carries TRBV3-1 and TRBJ1-1; TRBD1 is a possible D gene (5 bases). The CDR3 has 14 residues. V shed 0 bases and J shed 5 bases, with 10 bases lying between them. CDR1 and CDR2 (germline): LGHDT, YNNKEL (reference sequence). The CDR3: CASSQDLGRTEAFF. Written as DNA, the CDR3 is TGTGCCAGCAGCCAAGATCTGGGGCGGACTGAAGCTTTCTTT.

As to this clonotype: Relative to the germline gene, one junction end is altered; a read error may explain this. J is TRBJ2-5 and V is TRBV30; 10 bases fit TRBD1. CDR3 length: 14 amino acids. CDR1 is GTSNPN, CDR2 SVGIG, per germline (reference sequence). The CDR3 coding sequence is TGTGCCTGGAGCCGGGACAGGGGCGCTCAGACCCGGTACTTC. Translation: CAWSRDRGAQTRYF.

In this sample, this clonotype turned up a few times. This chain connects TRBV7-9 to TRBJ1-2; 7 nucleotides line up with TRBD1. V gave up 5 bases and J gave up 8 bases; unmatched junction bases: 5. This CDR3 is built from 12 residues. CDR1 is SEHNR, CDR2 FQNEAQ, per germline (reference sequence). The CDR3 here is CASSKDRHGYTF. CDR3 coding DNA: TGTGCCAGCAGCAAGGACAGGCACGGCTACACCTTC.

In its sample, this clonotype was seen many times. The gene calls are TRBV27 and TRBJ2-7, with a tentative D call TRBD2 (6 bases). Germline CDR1 is MNHEY and CDR2 is SMNVEV (reference sequence). This CDR3 comprises 16 residues. Deletions cut 7 bases from V and 5 bases from J, with 24 bases between. The CDR3, as DNA: TGTGCCAGCACCCCTCGGGCGGGATCAGTATTCCACGAGCAGTACTTC. It encodes CASTPRAGSVFHEQYF.

This clonotype was picked up many times. V and J are TRBV11-2 and TRBJ1-4, with 8 nucleotides matching TRBD1. This CDR3 spans 16 amino acids. Germline CDR1 is SGHAT and CDR2 is FQNNGV. Trimming at V came to 5 bases and at J to 6 bases, leaving 11 bases not matched to a gene. The CDR3 nucleotides read TGTGCCAGCAGCCTTGGTTTGACAGGGGATCATGAAAAACTGTTTTTT. This sequence encodes CASSLGLTGDHEKLFF. Combining the CDR3 with reference TRBV11-2 and TRBJ1-4 gives the whole variable domain EAGVAQSPRYKIIEKRQSVAFWCNPISGHATLYWYQQILGQGPKLLIQFQNNGVVDDSQLPKDRFSAERLKGVDSTLKIQPAKLEDSAVYLCASSLGLTGDHEKLFFGSGTQLSVL.

About this clonotype: With a much larger clone just one base away, this may be a read error. The rearrangement links TRBV28 to TRBJ2-1, with D perhaps TRBD2 (6 bases). There are 15 residues in the CDR3. The germline CDR1 and CDR2 sequences are MDHEN and SYDVKM. CDR3 DNA: TGTGCCAGCACCACGAGCGGGCGCTCCTACAATGGGCAGTTCTTC. Encoded protein: CASTTSGRSYNGQFF.

This clonotype was observed a handful of times. The rearrangement joins TRBV12-3 or TRBV12-4 to TRBJ2-2; 9 nucleotides align to TRBD2. Losses at the gene ends were 3 bases for V and 5 bases for J; bases not matched to a gene: 10. This CDR3 has 17 residues. The CDR3 coding sequence is TGTGCCAGCAGTTTGTACGCGGGAGGGCCGGGGACCGGGGAGCTGTTTTTT. Amino acids: CASSLYAGGPGTGELFF.

The sample holds many counts of this clonotype. The chain is built from TRBV20-1 and TRBJ1-1; D might be TRBD1 (5 bases). The germline V gene has CDR1 DFQATT and CDR2 SNEGSKA (reference sequence). The length of the CDR3 is 13 residues. The V and J ends lost 1 base and 1 base respectively, with 7 bases between them. The CDR3 DNA reads as TGCAGTGCTAGAGTGGGGCGGAACACTGAAGCTTTCTTT. Protein: CSARVGRNTEAFF.

The rearrangement uses TRBV2 and TRBJ2-3, with D tentatively TRBD2 (6 bases). CDR1 is SNHLY, CDR2 FYNNEI, per germline. The CDR3 contains 15 residues. V lost 6 bases to trimming and J lost 2 bases, with 15 bases between them. DNA for the CDR3: TGTGCCAGCAGCTTAATCCTAGCGTACACAGATACGCAGTATTTT. It codes for CASSLILAYTDTQYF. The complete variable domain, with remaining parts taken from reference TRBV2 and TRBJ2-3, reads EPEVTQTPSHQVTQMGQEVILRCVPISNHLYFYWYRQILGQKVEFLVSFYNNEISEKSEIFDDQFSVERPDGSNFTLKIRSTKLEDSAMYFCASSLILAYTDTQYFGPGTRLTVL.

About this clonotype itself: This may arise from a read error, as a much more abundant clone is one base away. The V and J genes are TRBV5-1 and TRBJ2-2; 12 bases are shared with TRBD2. The CDR3 contains 16 residues. The J segment lost 4 bases and the V segment lost 2 bases, leaving 3 bases of the junction unmatched. Germline V gene data show CDR1 as SGHRS and CDR2 as YFSETQ. The CDR3 sequence: CASSFSTSGSTGELFF. The CDR3, as DNA: TGCGCCAGCAGCTTTTCGACTAGCGGGAGCACCGGGGAGCTGTTTTTT.

The table lists this clonotype with a few counts. V gene TRBV9 combines with J gene TRBJ1-1; D is perhaps TRBD1 (5 bases). CDR1 and CDR2 (germline): SGDLS, YYNGEE. Trimming removed 0 bases from V and 1 base from J, with 10 bases in between. The CDR3 loop spans 15 amino acids. CDR3 nucleotide sequence: TGTGCCAGCAGCGTAGAACCAGGGCCGAACACTGAAGCTTTCTTT. It is translated as CASSVEPGPNTEAFF.

This clonotype was recorded a few times. The J gene is TRBJ2-3, the V gene TRBV6-1; TRBD2 might be the D (6 bases). The CDR3 contains 16 residues. Germline loops: CDR1 MNHNS, CDR2 SASEGT. V dropped 8 bases and J dropped 7 bases, with 25 bases sitting between them. The DNA of the CDR3 is TGTGCCAGCTGGGGGAGGCGGGATTCGAATCCCTATACGCAGTATTTT. This translates into CASWGRRDSNPYTQYF.

This clonotype was observed many times. The chain couples TRBV2 to TRBJ1-5; possible D gene TRBD1, 5 bases. V was shortened by 8 bases and J by 1 base, with 9 bases between the two germline ends. Per germline, CDR1 SNHLY and CDR2 FYNNEI. The length of the CDR3 is 13 residues. The CDR3 nucleotides read TGTGCCAGCGAACCAGGGAGCAATCAGCCCCAGCATTTT. Amino acids: CASEPGSNQPQHF.

This clonotype was picked up a small number of times. The chain employs TRBV10-3 and TRBJ2-3; D is uncertain. The CDR3 has 15 residues. V lost 4 bases, J lost 0 bases, and 11 bases lay in between. The germline gives CDR1 ENHRY, CDR2 SYGVKD. CDR3 amino acids: CAISVETSSTDTQYF. The CDR3 region has the DNA TGTGCCATCAGTGTGGAGACGTCAAGCACAGATACGCAGTATTTT.